The T cell receptor (beta chain) described here comes from a study of cytomegalovirus exposure and HLA in healthy donors. Concerning this clone itself: The antigen remains unidentified. This sample includes further DNA sequences coding for the same CDR3.

PCR used 60 Vbeta primers and 13 Jbeta primers. Assay: immunoSEQ multiplex PCR; the TCRdb copy retains only in-frame clones and omits some. The table lists 200,000 to 250,000 clones, 80% to 90% of them singletons. Healthy people donating bone marrow made up the donors. Overall study results and limits: The number of N-insertions in an Asian-associated ancestry cluster was reportedly below the approximately 700-donor mean in a later analysis. Reported findings show TCR beta sequences accurately forecast HLA-A and HLA-B alleles in most subjects.

CDR3 length: 18 amino acids. Trimming cost V 2 bases and J 1 base; bases outside gene matches: 8. CDR1 and CDR2 from the germline V gene are SGHRS and YFSETQ. The sample comprised PBMCs. This receptor was identified in a girl aged 2-10 years in good health and CMV-seronegative. The chain has TRBV5-1 and TRBJ2-5, with 13 positions matching TRBD2. The CDR3, as DNA: TGCGCCAGCAGCTTAAATGGAGGACTAGCGGGGGCCCAAGAGACCCAGTACTTC. This translates into CASSLNGGLAGAQETQYF.